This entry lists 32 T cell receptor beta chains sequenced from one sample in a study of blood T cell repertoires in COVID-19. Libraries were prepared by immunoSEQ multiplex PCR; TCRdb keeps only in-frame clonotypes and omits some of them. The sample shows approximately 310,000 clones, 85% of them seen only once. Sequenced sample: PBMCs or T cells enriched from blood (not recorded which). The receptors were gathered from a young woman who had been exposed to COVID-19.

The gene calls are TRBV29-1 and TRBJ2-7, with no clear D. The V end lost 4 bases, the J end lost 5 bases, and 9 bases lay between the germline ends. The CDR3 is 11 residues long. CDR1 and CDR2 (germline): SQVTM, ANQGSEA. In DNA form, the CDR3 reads TGCAGCGTTGGTCAGATCGACGAGCAGTACTTC. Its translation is CSVGQIDEQYF.

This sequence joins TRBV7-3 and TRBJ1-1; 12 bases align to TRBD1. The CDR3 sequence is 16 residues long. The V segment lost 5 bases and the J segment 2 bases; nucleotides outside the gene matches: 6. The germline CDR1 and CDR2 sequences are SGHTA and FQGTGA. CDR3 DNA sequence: TGTGCCAGCAGCCCTCGAGGGACAGGGGGCAACACTGAAGCTTTCTTT. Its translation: CASSPRGTGGNTEAFF.

The CDR3 loop reads CASSQTETTGELFF. The CDR3 region has the DNA TGTGCCAGCTCACAGACAGAAACCACCGGGGAGCTGTTTTTT. The chain uses TRBV18 and TRBJ2-2, with TRBD1 as a possible D gene (5 bases). The V gene lost 4 bases and the J gene lost 4 bases, with 10 bases spanning the gap. The V gene's germline CDR1 is KGHSH and CDR2 LQKENI. This CDR3 region has 14 residues.

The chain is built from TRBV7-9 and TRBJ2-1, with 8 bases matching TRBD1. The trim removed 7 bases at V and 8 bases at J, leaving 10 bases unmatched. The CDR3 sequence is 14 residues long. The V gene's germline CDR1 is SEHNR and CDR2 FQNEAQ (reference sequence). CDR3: CASTYTQGAHEQFF. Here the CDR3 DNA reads TGTGCCAGCACCTATACTCAGGGGGCTCATGAGCAGTTCTTC.

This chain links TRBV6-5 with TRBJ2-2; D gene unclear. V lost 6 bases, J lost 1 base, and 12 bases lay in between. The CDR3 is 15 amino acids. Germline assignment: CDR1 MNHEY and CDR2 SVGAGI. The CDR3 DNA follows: TGTGCCAGCAGGACGGATCGAGGGAACACCGGGGAGCTGTTTTTT. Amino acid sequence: CASRTDRGNTGELFF.

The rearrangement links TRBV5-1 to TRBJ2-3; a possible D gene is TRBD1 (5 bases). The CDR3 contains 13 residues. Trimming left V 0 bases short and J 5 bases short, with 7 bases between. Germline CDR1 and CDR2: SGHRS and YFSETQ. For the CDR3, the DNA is TGCGCCAGCAGCTTGGGGCAGGGAGATACGCAGTATTTT. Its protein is CASSLGQGDTQYF.

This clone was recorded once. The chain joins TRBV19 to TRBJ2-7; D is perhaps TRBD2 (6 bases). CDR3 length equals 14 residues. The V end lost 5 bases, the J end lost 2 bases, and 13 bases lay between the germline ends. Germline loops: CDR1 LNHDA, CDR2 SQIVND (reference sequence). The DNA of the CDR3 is TGTGCCAGTAGTTACGGGAGCCAGACCTACGAGCAGTACTTC. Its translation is CASSYGSQTYEQYF.

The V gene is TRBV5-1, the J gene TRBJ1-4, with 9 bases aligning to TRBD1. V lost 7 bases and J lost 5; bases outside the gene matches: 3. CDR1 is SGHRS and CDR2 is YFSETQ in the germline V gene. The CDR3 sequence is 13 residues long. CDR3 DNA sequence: TGCGCCAGCCGGACAGGGGCAAATGAAAAACTGTTTTTT. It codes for CASRTGANEKLFF.

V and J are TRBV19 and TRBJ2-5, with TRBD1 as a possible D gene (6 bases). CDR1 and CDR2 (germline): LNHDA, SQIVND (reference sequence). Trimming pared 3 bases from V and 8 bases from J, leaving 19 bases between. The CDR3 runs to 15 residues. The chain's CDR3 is CASSIKTGHQGTQYF. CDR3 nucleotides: TGTGCCAGTAGTATCAAGACAGGCCACCAAGGAACCCAGTACTTC. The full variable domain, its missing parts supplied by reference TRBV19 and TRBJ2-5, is DGGITQSPKYLFRKEGQNVTLSCEQNLNHDAMYWYRQDPGQGLRLIYYSQIVNDFQKGDIAEGYSVSREKKESFPLTVTSAQKNPTAFYLCASSIKTGHQGTQYFGPGTRLLVL.

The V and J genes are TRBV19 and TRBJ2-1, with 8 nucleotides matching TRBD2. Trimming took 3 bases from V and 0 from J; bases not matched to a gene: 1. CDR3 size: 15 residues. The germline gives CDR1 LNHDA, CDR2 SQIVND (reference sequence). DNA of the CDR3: TGTGCCAGTAGTATCGGGGGGGTCTCCTACAATGAGCAGTTCTTC. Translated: CASSIGGVSYNEQFF.

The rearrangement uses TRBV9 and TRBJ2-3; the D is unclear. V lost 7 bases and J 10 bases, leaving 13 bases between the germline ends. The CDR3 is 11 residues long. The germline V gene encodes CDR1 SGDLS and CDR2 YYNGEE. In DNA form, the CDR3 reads TGTGCCAGCGGTACCCGAGGAGCGCAGTATTTT. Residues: CASGTRGAQYF.

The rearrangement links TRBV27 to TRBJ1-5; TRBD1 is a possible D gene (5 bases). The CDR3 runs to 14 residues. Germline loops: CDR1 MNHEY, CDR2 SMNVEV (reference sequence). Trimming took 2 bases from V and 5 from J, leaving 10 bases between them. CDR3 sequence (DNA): TGTGCCAGCAGTTTAAGGGGCTGGGATCAGCCCCAGCATTTT. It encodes CASSLRGWDQPQHF.

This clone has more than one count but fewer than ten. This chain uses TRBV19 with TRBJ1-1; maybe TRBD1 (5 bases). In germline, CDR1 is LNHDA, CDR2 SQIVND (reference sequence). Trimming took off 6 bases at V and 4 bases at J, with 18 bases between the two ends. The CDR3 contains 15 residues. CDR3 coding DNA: TGTGCCAGTAGCCCACCGCGTGGGCAGGGCACTGAAGCTTTCTTT. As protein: CASSPPRGQGTEAFF.

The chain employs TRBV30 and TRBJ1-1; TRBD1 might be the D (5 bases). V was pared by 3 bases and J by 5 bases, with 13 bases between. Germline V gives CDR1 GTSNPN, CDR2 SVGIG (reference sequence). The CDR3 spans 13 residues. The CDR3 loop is CAWRSGVRTEAFF. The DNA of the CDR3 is TGTGCCTGGAGATCGGGGGTAAGAACTGAAGCTTTCTTT.

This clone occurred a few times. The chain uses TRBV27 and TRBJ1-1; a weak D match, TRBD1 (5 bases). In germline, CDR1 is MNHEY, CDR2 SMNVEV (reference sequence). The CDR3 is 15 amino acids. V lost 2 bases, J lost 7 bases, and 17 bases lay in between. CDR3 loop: CASSLGPVHTGEAFF. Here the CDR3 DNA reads TGTGCCAGCAGTTTAGGGCCTGTCCATACAGGTGAAGCTTTCTTT.

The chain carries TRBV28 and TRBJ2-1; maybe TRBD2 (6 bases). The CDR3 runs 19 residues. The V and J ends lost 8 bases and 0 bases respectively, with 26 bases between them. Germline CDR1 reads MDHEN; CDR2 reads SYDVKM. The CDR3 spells CASGGTGSERAYSYNEQFF. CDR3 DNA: TGTGCCAGCGGGGGAACAGGAAGCGAGCGGGCCTACTCCTACAATGAGCAGTTCTTC.

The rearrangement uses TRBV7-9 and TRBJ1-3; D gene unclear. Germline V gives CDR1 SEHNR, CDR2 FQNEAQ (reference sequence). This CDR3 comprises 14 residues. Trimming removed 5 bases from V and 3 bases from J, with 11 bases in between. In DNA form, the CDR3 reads TGTGCCAGCAGCGTCGCGGTAAATGGAAACACCATATATTTT. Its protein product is CASSVAVNGNTIYF.

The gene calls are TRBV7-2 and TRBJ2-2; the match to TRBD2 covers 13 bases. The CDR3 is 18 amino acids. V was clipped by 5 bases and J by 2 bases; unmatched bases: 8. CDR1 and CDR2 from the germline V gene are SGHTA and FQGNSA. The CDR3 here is CASSRWTSGSSNTGELFF. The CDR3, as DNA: TGTGCCAGCAGCAGATGGACTAGCGGGAGTTCCAACACCGGGGAGCTGTTTTTT.

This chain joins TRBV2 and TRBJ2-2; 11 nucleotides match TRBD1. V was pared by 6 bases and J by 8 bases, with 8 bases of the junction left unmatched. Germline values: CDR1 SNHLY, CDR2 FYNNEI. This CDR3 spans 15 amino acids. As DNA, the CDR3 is TGTGCCAGCAGCGAGAGGGACAGGGGGAATGGGGAGCTGTTTTTT. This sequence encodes CASSERDRGNGELFF.

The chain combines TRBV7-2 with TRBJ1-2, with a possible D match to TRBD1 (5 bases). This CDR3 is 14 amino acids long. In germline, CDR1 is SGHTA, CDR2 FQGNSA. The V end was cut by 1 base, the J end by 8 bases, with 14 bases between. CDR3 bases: TGTGCCAGCAGCTTAGGTCACTCAGGGCAGGGCTACACCTTC. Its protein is CASSLGHSGQGYTF.

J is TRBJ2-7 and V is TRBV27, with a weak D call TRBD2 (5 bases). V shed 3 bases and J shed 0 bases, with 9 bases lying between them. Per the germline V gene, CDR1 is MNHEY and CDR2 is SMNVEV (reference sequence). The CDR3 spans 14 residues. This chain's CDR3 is CASSFRGISYEQYF. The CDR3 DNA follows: TGTGCCAGCAGTTTTCGGGGTATCTCCTACGAGCAGTACTTC.

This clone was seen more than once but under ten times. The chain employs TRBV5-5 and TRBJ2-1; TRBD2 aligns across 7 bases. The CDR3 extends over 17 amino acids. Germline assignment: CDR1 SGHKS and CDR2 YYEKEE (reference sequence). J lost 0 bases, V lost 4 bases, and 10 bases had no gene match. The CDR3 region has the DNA TGTGCCAGCAGCCCTGGGGTAGCGGGCAGCTCCTACAATGAGCAGTTCTTC. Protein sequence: CASSPGVAGSSYNEQFF.

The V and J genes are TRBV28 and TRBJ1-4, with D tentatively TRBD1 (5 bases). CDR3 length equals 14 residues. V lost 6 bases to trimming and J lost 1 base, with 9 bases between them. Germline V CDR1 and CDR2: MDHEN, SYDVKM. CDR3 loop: CASSYRLTNEKLFF. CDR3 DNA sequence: TGTGCCAGCAGCTACAGGCTAACTAATGAAAAACTGTTTTTT.

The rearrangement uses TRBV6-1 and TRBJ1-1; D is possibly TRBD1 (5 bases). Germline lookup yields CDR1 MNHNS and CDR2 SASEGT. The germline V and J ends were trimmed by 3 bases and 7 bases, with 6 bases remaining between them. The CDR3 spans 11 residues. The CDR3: CASSDRVEAFF. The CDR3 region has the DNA TGTGCCAGCAGTGACAGGGTTGAAGCTTTCTTT.

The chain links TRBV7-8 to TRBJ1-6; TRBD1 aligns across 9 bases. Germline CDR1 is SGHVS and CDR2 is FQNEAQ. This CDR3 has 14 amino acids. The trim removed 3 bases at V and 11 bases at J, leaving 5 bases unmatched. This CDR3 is CASSLDRGRAPLHF. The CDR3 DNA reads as TGTGCCAGCAGCTTGGACAGGGGTAGGGCACCCCTCCACTTT.

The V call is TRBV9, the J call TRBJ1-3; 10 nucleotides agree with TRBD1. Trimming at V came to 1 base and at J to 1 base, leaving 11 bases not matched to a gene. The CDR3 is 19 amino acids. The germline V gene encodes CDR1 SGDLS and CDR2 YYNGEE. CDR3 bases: TGTGCCAGCAGCGTATTGGAGACAGGGGGCCGAATTTCTGGAAACACCATATATTTT. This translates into CASSVLETGGRISGNTIYF.

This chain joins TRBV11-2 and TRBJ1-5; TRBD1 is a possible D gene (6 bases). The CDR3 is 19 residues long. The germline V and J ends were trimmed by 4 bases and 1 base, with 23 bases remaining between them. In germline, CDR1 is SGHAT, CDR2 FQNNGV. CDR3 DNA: TGTGCCAGCAGCTGGCTGCAGGGGCCAGGACACAGGAGCAATCAGCCCCAGCATTTT. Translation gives CASSWLQGPGHRSNQPQHF.

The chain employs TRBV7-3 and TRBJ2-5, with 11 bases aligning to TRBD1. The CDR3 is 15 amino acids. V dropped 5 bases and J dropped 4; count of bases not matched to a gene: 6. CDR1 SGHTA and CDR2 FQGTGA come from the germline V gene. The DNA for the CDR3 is TGTGCCAGCAGCAATGGACAGGGGGCGCGAGAGACCCAGTACTTC. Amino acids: CASSNGQGARETQYF. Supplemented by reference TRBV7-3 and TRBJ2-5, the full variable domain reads GAGVSQTPSNKVTEKGKYVELRCDPISGHTALYWYRQSLGQGPEFLIYFQGTGAADDSGLPNDRFFAVRPEGSVSTLKIQRTERGDSAVYLCASSNGQGARETQYFGPGTRLLVL.

Here the CDR3 DNA reads TGTGCCAGCAGCCCTGACACGCTCAGCAATCAGCCCCAGCATTTT. Residues: CASSPDTLSNQPQHF. The rearrangement joins TRBV7-9 to TRBJ1-5; D gene ambiguous. The germline V and J ends were trimmed by 5 bases and 1 base, with 12 bases remaining between them. CDR1 is SEHNR and CDR2 is FQNEAQ in the germline V gene (reference sequence). CDR3 length: 15 residues.

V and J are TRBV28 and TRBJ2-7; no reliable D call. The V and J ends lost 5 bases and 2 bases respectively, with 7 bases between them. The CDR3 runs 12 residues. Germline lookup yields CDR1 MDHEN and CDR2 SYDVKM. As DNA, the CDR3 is TGTGCCAGCAGTCCCCCCACCTACGAGCAGTACTTC. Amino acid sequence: CASSPPTYEQYF.

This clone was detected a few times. The CDR3 sequence is CASSETGPGLQPQHF. DNA of the CDR3: TGTGCCAGCAGTGAAACGGGCCCAGGGCTCCAGCCCCAGCATTTT. The chain couples TRBV25-1 to TRBJ1-5, with D possibly matching TRBD1 (5 bases). V dropped 2 bases and J dropped 7 bases, with 15 bases sitting between them. This CDR3 has 15 residues. Looked up from germline, CDR1 is MGHDK and CDR2 is SYGVNS.

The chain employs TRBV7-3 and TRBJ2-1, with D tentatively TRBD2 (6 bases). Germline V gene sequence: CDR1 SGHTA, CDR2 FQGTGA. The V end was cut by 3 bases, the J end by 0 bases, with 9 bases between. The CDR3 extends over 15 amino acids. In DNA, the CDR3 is TGTGCCAGCAGCTTTACTAGCAGCTCCTACAATGAGCAGTTCTTC. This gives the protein CASSFTSSSYNEQFF.